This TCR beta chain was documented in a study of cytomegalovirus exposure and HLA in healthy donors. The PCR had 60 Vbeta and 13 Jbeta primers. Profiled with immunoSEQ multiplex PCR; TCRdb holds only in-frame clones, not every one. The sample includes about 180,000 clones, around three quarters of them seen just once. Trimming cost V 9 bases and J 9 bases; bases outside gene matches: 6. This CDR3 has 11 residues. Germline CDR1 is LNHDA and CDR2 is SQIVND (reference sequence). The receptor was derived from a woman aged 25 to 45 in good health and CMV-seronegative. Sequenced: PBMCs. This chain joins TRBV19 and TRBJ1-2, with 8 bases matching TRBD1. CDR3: CASGQGDSYTF. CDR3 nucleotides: TGTGCCAGCGGACAGGGCGATAGCTACACCTTC.